This TCR beta chain was documented in a study of blood T cell repertoires in COVID-19. Study background: Samples taken during acute and convalescent COVID-19 were collected in the United States, Italy and Spain.

Authors' analysis steps: Nucleated cell counts were estimated from reference gene primer amplification. Assay used: immunoSEQ multiplex PCR; TCRdb lists only in-frame clones, some missing. That table is the source of V, J and clone size, and D and trimming were worked out from the DNA. This repertoire shows 250,000 or so clones, 70% to 85% found once; its top ten account for around 3.4%. This clone came up a few times. The CDR3 is 16 residues long. The V segment lost 4 bases and the J segment 5 bases; nucleotides outside the gene matches: 7. Germline CDR1 MNHNS, CDR2 SASEGT. The TCR comes from a woman older than 75 with acute or convalescent COVID-19. This chain connects TRBV6-1 to TRBJ1-6; 8 bases line up with TRBD1. Sequencing input: peripheral blood. The CDR3 sequence: CASSARTGTDNSPLHF. The CDR3 nucleotides read TGTGCCAGCAGTGCCCGGACAGGGACCGATAATTCACCCCTCCACTTT.